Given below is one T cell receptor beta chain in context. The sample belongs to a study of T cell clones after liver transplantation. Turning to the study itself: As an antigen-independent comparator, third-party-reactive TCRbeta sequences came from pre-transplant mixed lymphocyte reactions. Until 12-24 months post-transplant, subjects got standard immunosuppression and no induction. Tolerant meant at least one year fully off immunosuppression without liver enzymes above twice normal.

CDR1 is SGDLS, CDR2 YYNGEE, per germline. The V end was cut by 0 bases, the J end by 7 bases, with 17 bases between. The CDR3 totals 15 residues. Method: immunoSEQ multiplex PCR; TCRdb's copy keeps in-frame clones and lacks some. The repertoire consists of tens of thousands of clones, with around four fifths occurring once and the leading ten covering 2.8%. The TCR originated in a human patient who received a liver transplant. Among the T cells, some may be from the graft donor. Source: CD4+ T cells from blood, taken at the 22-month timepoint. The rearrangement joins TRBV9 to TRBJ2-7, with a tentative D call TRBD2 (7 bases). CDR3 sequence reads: CASSVEVGGPGEQYF. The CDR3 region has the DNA TGTGCCAGCAGCGTAGAGGTCGGGGGGCCGGGAGAGCAGTACTTC.